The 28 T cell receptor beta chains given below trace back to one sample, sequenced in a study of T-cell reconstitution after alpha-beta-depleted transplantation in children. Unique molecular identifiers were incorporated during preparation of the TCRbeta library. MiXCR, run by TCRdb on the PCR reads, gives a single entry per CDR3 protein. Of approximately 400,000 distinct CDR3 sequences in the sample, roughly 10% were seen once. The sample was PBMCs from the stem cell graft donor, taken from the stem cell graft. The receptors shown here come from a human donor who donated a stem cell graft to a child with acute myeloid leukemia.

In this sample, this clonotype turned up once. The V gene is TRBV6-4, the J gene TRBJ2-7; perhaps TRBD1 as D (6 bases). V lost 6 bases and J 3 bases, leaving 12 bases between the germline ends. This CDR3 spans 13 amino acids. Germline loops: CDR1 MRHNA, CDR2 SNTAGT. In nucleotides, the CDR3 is TGTGCCAGCAGGAGGGACATTCACTACGAGCAGTACGTC. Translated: CASRRDIHYEQYV.

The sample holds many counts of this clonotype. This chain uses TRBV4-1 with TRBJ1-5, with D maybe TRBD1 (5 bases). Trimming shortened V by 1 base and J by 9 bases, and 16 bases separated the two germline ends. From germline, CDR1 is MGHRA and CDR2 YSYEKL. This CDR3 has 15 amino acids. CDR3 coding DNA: TGCGCCAGCAGCCAAGGAACGGGCTTCGGGGGGCCCCAGCATTTT. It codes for CASSQGTGFGGPQHF.

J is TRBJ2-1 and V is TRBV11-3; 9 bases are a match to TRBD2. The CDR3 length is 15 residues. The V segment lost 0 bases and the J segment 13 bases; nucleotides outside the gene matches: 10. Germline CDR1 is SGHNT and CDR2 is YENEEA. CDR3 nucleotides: TGTGCCAGCAGCTTAGAATCGGATAGCGGGGGAATACAGTTCTTC. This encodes CASSLESDSGGIQFF. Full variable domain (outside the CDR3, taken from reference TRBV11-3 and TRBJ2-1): EAGVVQSPRYKIIEKKQPVAFWCNPISGHNTLYWYLQNLGQGPELLIRYENEEAVDDSQLPKDRFSAERLKGVDSTLKIQPAELGDSAVYLCASSLESDSGGIQFFGPGTRLTVL.

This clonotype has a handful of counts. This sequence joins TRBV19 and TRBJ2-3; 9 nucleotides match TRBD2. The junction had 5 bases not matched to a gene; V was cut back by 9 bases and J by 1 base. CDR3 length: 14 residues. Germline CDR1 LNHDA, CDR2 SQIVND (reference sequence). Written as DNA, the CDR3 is TGTGCCAGCGCGACTAGCGGCCGCACAGATACGCAGTATTTT. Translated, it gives CASATSGRTDTQYF. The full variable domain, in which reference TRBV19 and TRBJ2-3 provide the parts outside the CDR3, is DGGITQSPKYLFRKEGQNVTLSCEQNLNHDAMYWYRQDPGQGLRLIYYSQIVNDFQKGDIAEGYSVSREKKESFPLTVTSAQKNPTAFYLCASATSGRTDTQYFGPGTRLTVL.

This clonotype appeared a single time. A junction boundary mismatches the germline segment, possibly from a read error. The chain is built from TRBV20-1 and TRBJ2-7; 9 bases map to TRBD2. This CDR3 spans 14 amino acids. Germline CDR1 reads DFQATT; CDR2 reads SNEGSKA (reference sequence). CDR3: CSANIAGAAYAQYF. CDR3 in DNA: TGCAGTGCCAACATAGCGGGAGCGGCCTACGCGCAGTACTTC.

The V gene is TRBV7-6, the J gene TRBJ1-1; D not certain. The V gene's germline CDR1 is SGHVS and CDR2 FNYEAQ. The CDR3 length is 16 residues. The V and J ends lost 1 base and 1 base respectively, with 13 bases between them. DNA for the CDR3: TGTGCCAGCAGCTTAGTTATGGCAGCCTCGAACACTGAAGCTTTCTTT. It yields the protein CASSLVMAASNTEAFF. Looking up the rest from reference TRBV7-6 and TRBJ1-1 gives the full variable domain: GAGVSQSPRYKVTKRGQDVALRCDPISGHVSLYWYRQALGQGPEFLTYFNYEAQQDKSGLPNDRFSAERPEGSISTLTIQRTEQRDSAMYRCASSLVMAASNTEAFFGQGTRLTVV.

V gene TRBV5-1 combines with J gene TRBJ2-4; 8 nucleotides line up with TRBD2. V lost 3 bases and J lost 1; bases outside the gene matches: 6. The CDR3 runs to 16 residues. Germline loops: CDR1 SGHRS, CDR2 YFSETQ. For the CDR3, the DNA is TGCGCCAGCAGCTCACCGGGACTAGGGGCCAAAAACATTCAGTACTTC. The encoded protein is CASSSPGLGAKNIQYF.

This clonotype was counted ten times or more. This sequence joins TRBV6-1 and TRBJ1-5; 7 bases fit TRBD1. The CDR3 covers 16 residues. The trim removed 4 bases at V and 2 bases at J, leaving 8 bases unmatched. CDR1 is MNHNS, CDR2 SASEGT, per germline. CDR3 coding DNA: TGTGCCAGCAGTGTCCGAAACAGGGGAGGCAATCAGCCCCAGCATTTT. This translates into CASSVRNRGGNQPQHF.

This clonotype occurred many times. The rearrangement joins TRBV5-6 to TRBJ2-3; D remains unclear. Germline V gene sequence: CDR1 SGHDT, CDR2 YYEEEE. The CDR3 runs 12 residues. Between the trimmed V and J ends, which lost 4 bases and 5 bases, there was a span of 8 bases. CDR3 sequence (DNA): TGTGCCAGCAGCCCAGGTGTAGATACGCAGTATTTT. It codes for CASSPGVDTQYF.

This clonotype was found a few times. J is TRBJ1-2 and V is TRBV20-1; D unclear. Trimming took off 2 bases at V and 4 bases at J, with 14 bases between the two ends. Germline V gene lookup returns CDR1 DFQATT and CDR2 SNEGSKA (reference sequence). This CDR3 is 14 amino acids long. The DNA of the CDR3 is TGCAGTGCTAGAAGAAACGGGGTGGGCTATGGCTACACCTTC. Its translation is CSARRNGVGYGYTF.

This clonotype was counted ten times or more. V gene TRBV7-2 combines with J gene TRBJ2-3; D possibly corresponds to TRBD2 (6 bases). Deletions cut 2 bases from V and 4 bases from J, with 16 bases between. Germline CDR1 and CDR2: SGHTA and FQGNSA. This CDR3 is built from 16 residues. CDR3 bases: TGTGCCAGCAGCTTAAAACGGGGGATGATCTCAGATACGCAGTATTTT. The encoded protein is CASSLKRGMISDTQYF.

Here the CDR3 DNA reads TGCAGTGCTAGTTTGGCAGGCCCAGCCAAAAACATTCAGTACTTC. This sequence encodes CSASLAGPAKNIQYF. The J gene is TRBJ2-4, the V gene TRBV20-1; D not resolved. The V end lost 3 bases, the J end lost 0 bases, and 12 bases lay between the germline ends. The CDR3 extends over 15 amino acids. Germline-derived CDR1 and CDR2 are DFQATT and SNEGSKA (reference sequence).

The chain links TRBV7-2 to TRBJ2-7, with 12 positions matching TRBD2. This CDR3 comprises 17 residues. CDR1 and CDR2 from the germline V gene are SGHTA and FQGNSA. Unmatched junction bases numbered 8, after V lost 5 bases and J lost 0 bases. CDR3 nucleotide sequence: TGTGCCAGCAGCCTAAGGACTAGCGGGGCTAGCTCCTACGAGCAGTACTTC. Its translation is CASSLRTSGASSYEQYF.

CDR3 amino acids: CASRALQGPNYGYTF. CDR3 nucleotides: TGTGCCAGCCGAGCCCTCCAGGGCCCTAACTATGGCTACACCTTC. The chain has TRBV7-6 and TRBJ1-2; possibly TRBD1 for D (5 bases). The CDR3 spans 15 residues. Deletions cut 8 bases from V and 0 bases from J, with 16 bases between. Germline V gives CDR1 SGHVS, CDR2 FNYEAQ.

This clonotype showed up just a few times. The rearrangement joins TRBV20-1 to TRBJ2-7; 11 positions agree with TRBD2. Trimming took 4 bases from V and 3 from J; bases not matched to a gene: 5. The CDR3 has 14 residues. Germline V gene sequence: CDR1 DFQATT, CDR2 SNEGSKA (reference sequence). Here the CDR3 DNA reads TGCAGTGCTACCACTAGCGGGAGAATCTACGAGCAGTACTTC. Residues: CSATTSGRIYEQYF.

The chain's CDR3 is CASSSRPNRGTNVLTF. CDR3 coding DNA: TGTGCCAGCAGCTCTCGACCAAACAGGGGGACCAACGTCCTGACTTTC. The chain carries TRBV5-6 and TRBJ2-6; 8 bases align to TRBD1. Germline CDR1 reads SGHDT; CDR2 reads YYEEEE. This CDR3 has 16 residues. V lost 3 bases and J lost 8; bases outside the gene matches: 10.

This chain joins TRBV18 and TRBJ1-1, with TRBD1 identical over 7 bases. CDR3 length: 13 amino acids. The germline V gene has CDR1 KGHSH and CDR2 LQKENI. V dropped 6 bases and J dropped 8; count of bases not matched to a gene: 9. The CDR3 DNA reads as TGTGCCAGCTCTCAAGCCCGGGACAGAGAAGCTTTCTTT. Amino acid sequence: CASSQARDREAFF.

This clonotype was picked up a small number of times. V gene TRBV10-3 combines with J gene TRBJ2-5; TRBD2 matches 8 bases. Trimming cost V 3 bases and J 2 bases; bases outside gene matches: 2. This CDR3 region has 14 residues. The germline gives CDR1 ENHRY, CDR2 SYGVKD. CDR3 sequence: CAISDRGGQETQYF. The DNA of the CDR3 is TGTGCCATCAGTGACCGCGGGGGGCAAGAGACCCAGTACTTC.

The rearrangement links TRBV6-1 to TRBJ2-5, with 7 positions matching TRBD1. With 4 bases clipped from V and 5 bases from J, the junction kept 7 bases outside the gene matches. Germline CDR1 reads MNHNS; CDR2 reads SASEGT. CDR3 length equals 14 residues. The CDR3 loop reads CASSAQGLEETQYF. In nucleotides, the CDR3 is TGTGCCAGCAGTGCACAGGGGCTGGAGGAGACCCAGTACTTC.

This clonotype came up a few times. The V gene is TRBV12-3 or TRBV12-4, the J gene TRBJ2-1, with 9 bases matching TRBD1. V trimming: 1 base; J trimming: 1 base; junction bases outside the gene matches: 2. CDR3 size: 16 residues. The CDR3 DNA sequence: TGTGCCAGCAGTTTAGAGGACAGGGGTTCCTACAATGAGCAGTTCTTC. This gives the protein CASSLEDRGSYNEQFF.

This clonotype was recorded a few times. Here the CDR3 reads CASSFADSTEAFF. CDR3 DNA sequence: TGTGCCAGCAGTTTCGCGGACAGCACTGAAGCTTTCTTT. This chain joins TRBV27 and TRBJ1-1; D is perhaps TRBD1 (6 bases). Germline V gene lookup returns CDR1 MNHEY and CDR2 SMNVEV (reference sequence). The CDR3 consists of 13 residues. V lost 3 bases and J 4 bases, leaving 9 bases between the germline ends.

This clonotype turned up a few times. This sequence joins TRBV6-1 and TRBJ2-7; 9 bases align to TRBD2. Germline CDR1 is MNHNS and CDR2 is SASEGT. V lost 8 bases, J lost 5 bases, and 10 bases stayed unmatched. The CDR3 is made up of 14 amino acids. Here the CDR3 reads CASGLAGAAHEQYF. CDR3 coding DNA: TGTGCCAGCGGATTAGCGGGAGCTGCCCACGAGCAGTACTTC.

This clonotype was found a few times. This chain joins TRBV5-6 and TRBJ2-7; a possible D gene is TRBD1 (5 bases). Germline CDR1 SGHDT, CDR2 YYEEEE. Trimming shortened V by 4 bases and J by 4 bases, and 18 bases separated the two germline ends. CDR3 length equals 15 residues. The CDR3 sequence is CASSGASGPKYEQYF. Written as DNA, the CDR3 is TGTGCCAGCAGCGGGGCGTCAGGACCTAAATACGAGCAGTACTTC.

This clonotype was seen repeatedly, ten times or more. The CDR3 nucleotides read TGTGCCAGCAGCTCCCTTTTGGGGATCCTTCCCTACGAGCAGTACTTC. This sequence encodes CASSSLLGILPYEQYF. The rearrangement uses TRBV7-9 and TRBJ2-7; D not certain. Germline V gene data show CDR1 as SEHNR and CDR2 as FQNEAQ (reference sequence). CDR3 length equals 16 residues. V was pared by 4 bases and J by 2 bases, with 18 bases between.

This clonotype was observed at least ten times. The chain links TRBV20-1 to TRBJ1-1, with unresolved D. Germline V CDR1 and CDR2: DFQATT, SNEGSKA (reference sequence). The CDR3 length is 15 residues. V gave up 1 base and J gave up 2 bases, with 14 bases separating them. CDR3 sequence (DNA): TGCAGTGCTAGAGGGGCGGACTCAACAAACACTGAAGCTTTCTTT. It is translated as CSARGADSTNTEAFF.

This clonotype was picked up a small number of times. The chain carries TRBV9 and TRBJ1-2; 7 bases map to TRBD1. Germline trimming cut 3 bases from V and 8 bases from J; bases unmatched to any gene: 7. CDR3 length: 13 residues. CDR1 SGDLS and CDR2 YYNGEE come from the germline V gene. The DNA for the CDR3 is TGTGCCAGCAGCGACCCAGGGGGAGGGGGCTACACCTTC. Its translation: CASSDPGGGGYTF.

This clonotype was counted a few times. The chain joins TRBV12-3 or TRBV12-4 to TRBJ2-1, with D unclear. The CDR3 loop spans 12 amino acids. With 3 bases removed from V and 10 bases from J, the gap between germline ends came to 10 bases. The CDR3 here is CASSFSAHEQFF. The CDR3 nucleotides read TGTGCCAGCAGTTTTTCAGCCCACGAGCAGTTCTTC.

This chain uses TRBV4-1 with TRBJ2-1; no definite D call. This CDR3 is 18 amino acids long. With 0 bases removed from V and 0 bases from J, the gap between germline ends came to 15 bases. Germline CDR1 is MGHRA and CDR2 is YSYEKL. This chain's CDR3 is CASSQDPGTLSSYNEQFF. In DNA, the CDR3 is TGCGCCAGCAGCCAAGATCCCGGCACCTTGAGCTCCTACAATGAGCAGTTCTTC.